The sequence of this T cell receptor beta chain was determined in a study of CD8 T cells in ankylosing spondylitis. Study results and limitations: Ankylosing spondylitis blood appeared to carry a characteristic TCR beta motif of fewer than 10 highly homologous variants. Existing reports had already noted some motif variants in reactive arthritis synovial fluid and blood. Clones that were linked to disease were CD8+ and were relatively rare in peripheral blood.

This clonotype was counted a few times. The antigen remains unidentified. Libraries for TCR beta were made by quantitative 5'-RACE with molecular barcodes. MiXCR was run by TCRdb on the 5' RACE reads, yielding one entry per CDR3 protein. Among approximately 150,000 distinct CDR3 sequences, about 42% were seen once, and the ten largest hold 13% to 15%. Sequenced input: synovial fluid, either unsorted or a sorted T cell fraction (not recorded which). This sequence originates from a male donor with ankylosing spondylitis.

The CDR3 bases are TGTGCCAGCAGCCTACTGGGTGGCTACGAGCAGTACTTC. It encodes CASSLLGGYEQYF. This rearrangement joins TRBV7-3 to TRBJ2-7; D unresolved. CDR1 SGHTA and CDR2 FQGTGA come from the germline V gene. The ends were cut back, 5 bases at V and 3 bases at J, with 11 bases in the middle. The CDR3 is 13 amino acids. The whole variable domain, filled in from reference TRBV7-3 and TRBJ2-7, reads GAGVSQTPSNKVTEKGKYVELRCDPISGHTALYWYRQSLGQGPEFLIYFQGTGAADDSGLPNDRFFAVRPEGSVSTLKIQRTERGDSAVYLCASSLLGGYEQYFGPGTRLTVT.